This entry lists 22 T cell receptor beta chains sequenced from one sample in a study of regulatory T cells in long-lasting Graves disease. To make TCR beta libraries, researchers used iRepertoire HTBI primers and Arm-PCR of CDR3 regions. TCRdb called the multiplex PCR reads again in MiXCR, with one record for every CDR3 protein. The repertoire holds about 660,000 distinct CDR3 sequences, roughly 30% seen once, with 40% to 55% in the top ten. Documented time point: persistent/refractory GD, antithyroid drugs over 5 years with positive TRAb. Extracted RNA from PBMCs served as the source of the TCR library. This specimen was peripheral blood mononuclear cells (PBMCs), taken when the disease was refractory, from a patient treated with antithyroid drugs. Receptors were obtained from a female donor with Graves disease.

At least ten counts were recorded for this clonotype. The gene calls are TRBV28 and TRBJ1-1; D is possibly TRBD1 (5 bases). CDR3 size: 12 residues. V lost 8 bases and J 2 bases, leaving 9 bases between the germline ends. In germline, CDR1 is MDHEN, CDR2 SYDVKM. Written as DNA, the CDR3 is TGTGCCAGCTACAGGCTAAACACTGAAGCTTTCTTT. Translated, it gives CASYRLNTEAFF.

V gene TRBV20-1 combines with J gene TRBJ2-2; TRBD2 matches at 7 bases. V shed 0 bases, J shed 5 bases, and the junction held 9 bases outside the gene matches. Germline V gene sequence: CDR1 DFQATT, CDR2 SNEGSKA (reference sequence). The CDR3 contains 16 residues. The CDR3 sequence is CSAREAGRVKTGELFF. The CDR3 bases are TGCAGTGCTAGAGAAGCGGGAAGAGTAAAGACCGGGGAGCTGTTTTTT.

Only a few counts were recorded for this clonotype. The chain uses TRBV6-9 and TRBJ2-4, with D possibly matching TRBD2 (6 bases). The V and J ends lost 3 bases and 3 bases respectively, with 15 bases between them. This CDR3 is 16 amino acids long. Germline-derived CDR1 and CDR2 are MNHGY and SVAAGI. The CDR3 sequence: CASSYDKGGGKNIQYF. CDR3 DNA sequence: TGTGCCAGCAGTTACGATAAGGGAGGAGGCAAAAACATTCAGTACTTC.

This chain connects TRBV19 to TRBJ1-5; perhaps TRBD1 as D (5 bases). Germline-derived CDR1 and CDR2 are LNHDA and SQIVND (reference sequence). Trimming removed 5 bases from V and 1 base from J, with 9 bases in between. This CDR3 comprises 14 residues. CDR3 nucleotides: TGTGCCAGTAGTCGGGACTGGAGCAATCAGCCCCAGCATTTT. It yields the protein CASSRDWSNQPQHF.

The chain is built from TRBV4-1 and TRBJ2-5; possible D gene TRBD2, 6 bases. The CDR3 sequence is 14 residues long. The germline CDR1 and CDR2 sequences are MGHRA and YSYEKL. The germline V and J ends were trimmed by 0 bases and 5 bases, with 10 bases remaining between them. The CDR3 region is CASSQDAGRETQYF. The CDR3, as DNA: TGCGCCAGCAGCCAAGATGCGGGGCGGGAGACCCAGTACTTC.

This clonotype was observed at least ten times. V usage is TRBV20-1 and J usage is TRBJ2-5, with 7 positions matching TRBD1. The CDR3 spans 13 residues. Germline CDR1 reads DFQATT; CDR2 reads SNEGSKA (reference sequence). V lost 3 bases, J lost 3 bases, and 4 bases stayed unmatched. Here the CDR3 reads CSARGQGEETQYF. The CDR3 bases are TGCAGTGCTAGGGGGCAGGGGGAAGAGACCCAGTACTTC.

The V call is TRBV2, the J call TRBJ2-1, with 12 bases that match TRBD2. The CDR3 is 16 amino acids. Germline V gene sequence: CDR1 SNHLY, CDR2 FYNNEI. Trimming at V came to 2 bases and at J to 9 bases, leaving 8 bases not matched to a gene. The CDR3 sequence: CASSEWLAGGRGEQFF. The CDR3 DNA follows: TGTGCCAGCAGTGAATGGCTAGCGGGAGGGCGTGGTGAGCAGTTCTTC.

Only a few counts were recorded for this clonotype. V usage is TRBV12-3 or TRBV12-4 and J usage is TRBJ1-1; D unclear. This CDR3 region has 13 residues. Trimming left V 8 bases short and J 1 base short, with 11 bases between. The CDR3 region has the DNA TGTGCCAGCGGCCTCCGGGGGAACACTGAAGCTTTCTTT. The encoded protein is CASGLRGNTEAFF.

This clonotype was seen repeatedly, ten times or more. The chain is built from TRBV6-5 and TRBJ2-7; D could derive from TRBD1 or TRBD2 (5 bases each). The germline V and J ends were trimmed by 6 bases and 5 bases, with 14 bases remaining between them. CDR3 size: 13 residues. Germline values: CDR1 MNHEY, CDR2 SVGAGI. This CDR3 is CASRYEGINEQYF. Written as DNA, the CDR3 is TGTGCCAGCAGGTACGAGGGGATCAACGAGCAGTACTTC.

This clonotype was seen ten or more times. The rearrangement joins TRBV12-3 or TRBV12-4 to TRBJ1-1; 9 bases agree with TRBD1. The CDR3 is made up of 17 amino acids. The trim removed 2 bases at V and 6 bases at J, leaving 13 bases unmatched. CDR3 DNA sequence: TGTGCCAGCAGTTTAAAACTACAGGACAGGGGTGACCCTGAAGCTTTCTTT. Translation gives CASSLKLQDRGDPEAFF.

The rearrangement joins TRBV3-1 to TRBJ2-4; D remains unclear. Deletions cut 0 bases from V and 14 bases from J, with 17 bases between. This CDR3 contains 14 residues. Per the germline V gene, CDR1 is LGHDT and CDR2 is YNNKEL (reference sequence). Written as DNA, the CDR3 is TGTGCCAGCAGCCAAGAATCCGGACCAGGCGTTAAGTACTTC. Protein: CASSQESGPGVKYF.

This clonotype was detected only a few times. The chain links TRBV24-1 to TRBJ2-2; TRBD1 matches at 7 bases. V shed 4 bases, J shed 4 bases, and the junction held 8 bases outside the gene matches. CDR3 length: 16 residues. In germline, CDR1 is KGHDR, CDR2 SFDVKD. Here the CDR3 DNA reads TGTGCCACCAGTGACCCCCGGACAGGCCTCACCGGGGAGCTGTTTTTT. This translates into CATSDPRTGLTGELFF.

Concerning this clonotype: A much more abundant neighbour one base away suggests this may be a read error. Without the conserved terminal phenylalanine or tryptophan, this CDR3 likely stems from a read error. The chain couples TRBV28 to TRBJ1-5; possibly TRBD1 for D (6 bases). The V gene lost 6 bases and the J gene lost 3 bases, with 12 bases spanning the gap. Per germline, CDR1 MDHEN and CDR2 SYDVKM. The CDR3 spans 14 residues. This CDR3 reads CASRSTGNNQPQHY. The CDR3 region has the DNA TGTGCCAGCAGATCCACAGGGAACAATCAGCCCCAGCATTAT.

The rearrangement joins TRBV5-1 to TRBJ2-3, with 13 bases lining up with TRBD2. From germline, CDR1 is SGHRS and CDR2 YFSETQ. This CDR3 is 17 amino acids long. J gave up 0 bases and V 3 bases, and 4 bases lay outside the gene matches. CDR3 in amino acids: CASSSGTSGVSTDTQYF. CDR3 DNA sequence: TGCGCCAGCAGCTCCGGGACTAGCGGGGTTAGCACAGATACGCAGTATTTT.

This clonotype turned up a few times. The J gene is TRBJ1-5, the V gene TRBV7-2; D is unclear. Germline V gene sequence: CDR1 SGHTA, CDR2 FQGNSA. This CDR3 spans 14 amino acids. Between the trimmed V and J ends, which lost 2 bases and 0 bases, there was a span of 5 bases. The CDR3 sequence: CASSLSHSNQPQHF. The DNA of the CDR3 is TGTGCCAGCAGCTTATCTCATAGCAATCAGCCCCAGCATTTT.

In this sample, this clonotype turned up many times. This chain connects TRBV15 to TRBJ1-2; D is unclear. The CDR3 is 15 amino acids. Germline CDR1 and CDR2: LNHNV and YYDKDF (reference sequence). Trimming stripped 0 bases from V and 0 bases from J, with 8 bases between. CDR3 sequence (DNA): TGTGCCACCAGCAGAGATCCGGGCGCTAACTATGGCTACACCTTC. Translated, it gives CATSRDPGANYGYTF.

This clonotype was seen at least ten times. The chain links TRBV28 to TRBJ1-1; D unresolved. V lost 3 bases, J lost 1 base, and 15 bases lay in between. The germline CDR1 and CDR2 sequences are MDHEN and SYDVKM. The length of the CDR3 is 16 residues. The CDR3 DNA is TGTGCCAGCAGTTTGCTATACAGTGGTGCGAACACTGAAGCTTTCTTT. This translates into CASSLLYSGANTEAFF.

The rearrangement uses TRBV5-1 and TRBJ2-7, with 9 bases that match TRBD1. The CDR3 extends over 16 amino acids. Germline V gives CDR1 SGHRS, CDR2 YFSETQ. With 4 bases clipped from V and 0 bases from J, the junction kept 8 bases outside the gene matches. CDR3 sequence reads: CASSPGTGPLSYEQYF. CDR3 nucleotide sequence: TGCGCCAGCAGCCCCGGGACAGGGCCTCTCTCCTACGAGCAGTACTTC. The variable domain in full, completed from reference TRBV5-1 and TRBJ2-7, reads KAGVTQTPRYLIKTRGQQVTLSCSPISGHRSVSWYQQTPGQGLQFLFEYFSETQRNKGNFPGRFSGRQFSNSRSEMNVSTLELGDSALYLCASSPGTGPLSYEQYFGPGTRLTVT.

V and J are TRBV10-3 and TRBJ2-7, with TRBD1 as a possible D gene (5 bases). V lost 10 bases, J lost 2 bases, and 12 bases lay in between. The germline CDR1 and CDR2 sequences are ENHRY and SYGVKD. The CDR3 sequence is 12 residues long. The CDR3 region has the DNA TGTGCCACCAGGGCAGGGACCTACGAGCAGTACTTC. Protein: CATRAGTYEQYF.

This clonotype was detected a few times. The rearrangement joins TRBV2 to TRBJ1-4, with unresolved D. V was shortened by 2 bases and J by 4 bases, with 11 bases between the two germline ends. The CDR3 loop spans 15 amino acids. Germline CDR1 SNHLY, CDR2 FYNNEI. The CDR3 sequence is CASSETPQSNEKLFF. The CDR3 bases are TGTGCCAGCAGTGAAACACCTCAGAGTAATGAAAAACTGTTTTTT.

The gene calls are TRBV18 and TRBJ2-3, with D hard to call. V dropped 3 bases and J dropped 5 bases, with 3 bases sitting between them. Germline assignment: CDR1 KGHSH and CDR2 LQKENI. The length of the CDR3 is 11 residues. DNA for the CDR3: TGTGCCAGCTCACCTAGAGATACGCAGTATTTT. This encodes CASSPRDTQYF.

The V call is TRBV5-6, the J call TRBJ1-2, with D tentatively TRBD1 (5 bases). Trimming left V 4 bases short and J 2 bases short, with 15 bases between. From germline, CDR1 is SGHDT and CDR2 YYEEEE. The CDR3 extends over 15 amino acids. Here the CDR3 reads CASSGGVTENYGYTF. CDR3 sequence (DNA): TGTGCCAGCAGCGGGGGGGTGACAGAGAACTATGGCTACACCTTC.